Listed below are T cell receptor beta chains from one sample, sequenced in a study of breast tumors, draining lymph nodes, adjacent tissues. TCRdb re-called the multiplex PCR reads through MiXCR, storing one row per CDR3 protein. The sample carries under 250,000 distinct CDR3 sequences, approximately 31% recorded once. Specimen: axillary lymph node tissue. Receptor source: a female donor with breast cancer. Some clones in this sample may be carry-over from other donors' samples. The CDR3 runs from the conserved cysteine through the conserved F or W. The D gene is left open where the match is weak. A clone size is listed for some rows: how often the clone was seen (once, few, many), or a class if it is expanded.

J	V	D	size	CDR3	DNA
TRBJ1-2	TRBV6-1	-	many	CASSDINRHYGYTF	TGTGCCAGCAGTGATATTAACAGACACTATGGCTACACCTTC
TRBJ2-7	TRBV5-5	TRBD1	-	CASSLTGAPYEQYF	TGTGCCAGCAGCTTGACAGGGGCACCCTACGAGCAGTACTTC
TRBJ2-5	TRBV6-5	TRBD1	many	CASSRQGIQTQYF	TGTGCCAGCAGCAGACAGGGGATACAGACCCAGTACTTC
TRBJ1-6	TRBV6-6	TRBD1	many	CASSYPTGTDDSPLHF	TGTGCCAGCAGTTACCCCACCGGGACAGACGATTCACCCCTCCACTTT
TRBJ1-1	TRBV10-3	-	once	CAISSNIQEGTEAFF	TGTGCCATCAGCTCAAATATCCAAGAGGGCACTGAAGCTTTCTTT
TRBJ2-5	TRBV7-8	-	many	CASSLGRDWETQYF	TGTGCCAGCAGCTTAGGTCGGGACTGGGAGACCCAGTACTTC
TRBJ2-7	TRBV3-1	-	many	CASSQARGTPEQYF	TGTGCCAGCAGCCAAGCACGTGGGACACCCGAGCAGTACTTC
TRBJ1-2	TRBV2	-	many	CASSEPVNYGYTF	TGTGCCAGCAGTGAGCCGGTCAACTATGGCTACACCTTC
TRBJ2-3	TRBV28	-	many	CASRDYSHGGDTQYF	TGTGCCAGCAGGGATTACAGCCACGGGGGAGATACGCAGTATTTT
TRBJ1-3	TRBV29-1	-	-	CSVCASSLDFRNTIYF	-
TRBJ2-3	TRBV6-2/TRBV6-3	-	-	CASSHGYRPDTDTQYF	TGTGCCAGCAGTCACGGTTACAGGCCCGACACAGATACGCAGTATTTT
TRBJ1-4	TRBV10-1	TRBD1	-	CASSELTQGDEKLFF	TGCGCCAGCAGTGAGCTTACACAGGGGGACGAAAAACTGTTTTTT
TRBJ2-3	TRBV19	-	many	CASSKGNRDTQYF	TGTGCCAGTAGTAAGGGGAACAGAGATACGCAGTATTTT
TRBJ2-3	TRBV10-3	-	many	CAIKLGGTDTQYF	TGTGCCATCAAATTAGGGGGCACAGATACGCAGTATTTT
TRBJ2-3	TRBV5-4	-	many	CASSFGRGTDTQYF	TGTGCCAGCAGCTTCGGCAGGGGAACAGATACGCAGTATTTT
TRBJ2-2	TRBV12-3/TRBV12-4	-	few	CASSFRGELFF	TGTGCCAGCAGTTTCAGAGGGGAGCTGTTTTTT
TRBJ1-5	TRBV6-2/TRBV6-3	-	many	CASGRGNSGSNQPQHF	TGTGCCAGCGGGAGGGGCAACTCGGGGAGCAATCAGCCCCAGCATTTT
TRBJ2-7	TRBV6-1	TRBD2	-	CASLAGHSYEQYF	TGTGCCAGCCTAGCGGGACACTCCTACGAGCAGTACTTC
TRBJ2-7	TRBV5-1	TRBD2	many	CASSSEPSGRAGEQYF	TGCGCCAGCAGCTCGGAACCTAGCGGGAGGGCCGGTGAGCAGTACTTC
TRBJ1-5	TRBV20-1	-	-	CSASRLVTGTVSNQPQHF	TGCAGTGCTAGTAGACTAGTTACAGGGACCGTTAGCAATCAGCCCCAGCATTTT
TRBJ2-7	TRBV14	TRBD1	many	CASSLLDRDYEQYF	TGTGCCAGCAGCCTGCTAGACAGGGACTACGAGCAGTACTTC
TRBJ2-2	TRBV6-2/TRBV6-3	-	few	CASSYSPSGASFAGELFF	TGTGCCAGCAGTTACTCGCCCTCGGGAGCAAGTTTCGCCGGGGAGCTGTTTTTT
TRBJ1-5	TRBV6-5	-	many	CASSYAGLGNQPQHF	TGTGCCAGCAGTTACGCGGGCCTGGGTAATCAGCCCCAGCATTTT
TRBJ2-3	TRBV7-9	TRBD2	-	CASSLSGTSGREDTQYF	TGTGCCAGCAGCCTGTCAGGGACTAGCGGGAGGGAGGATACGCAGTATTTT
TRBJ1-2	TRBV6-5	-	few	CASSYSTGGWGYGYTF	TGTGCCAGCAGTTACTCCACGGGGGGATGGGGATATGGCTACACCTTC
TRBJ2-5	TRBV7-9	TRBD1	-	CASSLGQYQETQYF	TGTGCCAGCAGCTTGGGACAGTACCAAGAGACCCAGTACTTC
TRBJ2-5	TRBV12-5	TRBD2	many	CASGFSMSGRGETQYF	TGTGCTAGTGGTTTCAGTATGAGCGGGAGGGGAGAGACCCAGTACTTC
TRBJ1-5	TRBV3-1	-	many	CASSQSNQPQHF	TGTGCCAGCAGCCAGAGCAATCAGCCCCAGCATTTT
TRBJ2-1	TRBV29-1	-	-	CSGGRSSYNEQFF	TGCAGCGGCGGGCGAAGCTCCTACAATGAGCAGTTCTTC
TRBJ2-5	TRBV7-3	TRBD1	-	CASSYGTGGVPQNF	TGTGCCAGCAGCTACGGGACAGGGGGGGTGCCCCAGAACTTC
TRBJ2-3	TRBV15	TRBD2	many	CATSRGGSGIADTQYF	TGTGCCACCAGCAGAGGGGGAAGCGGGATCGCAGATACGCAGTATTTT
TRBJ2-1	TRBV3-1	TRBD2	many	CASSLASGRENEQFF	TGTGCCAGCAGCCTTGCTAGCGGGAGAGAAAATGAGCAGTTCTTC
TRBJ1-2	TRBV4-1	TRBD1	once	CASSPGTVGTNYGYTF	TGCGCCAGCAGCCCGGGGACAGTTGGAACTAACTATGGCTACACCTTC
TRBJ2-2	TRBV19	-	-	CASSIVGSGELFF	TGTGCCAGTAGTATAGTCGGGTCCGGGGAGCTGTTTTTT
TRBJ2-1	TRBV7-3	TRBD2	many	CASSILAGGPNEQFF	TGTGCCAGCAGCATACTAGCGGGAGGGCCGAATGAGCAGTTCTTC